The 31 T cell receptor beta chains in this list originate from one sample, sequenced in a study of long-term antiretroviral therapy in people with HIV (dated by TCRdb to about 2022). The immunoSEQ hsTCRB v3.0 assay was used at survey level resolution to sequence the TRB variable region. Imported from immuneACCESS, the table was reduced by TCRdb to in-frame sequences with V and J called. These copies leave out some clones; in studies compared against another copy, an unresolved V gene accounts for under half, and the cause of the remainder is not known. This sample gives 30,000 to 35,000 clones in total; roughly 79% of them show up just once. Around 3.6% of the sample is in the top ten clones. The sequencing used unsorted PBMCs, collected 3 years after starting antiretroviral therapy. The receptors shown here come from a man in his forties or fifties with HIV.

The sample holds one count of this clone. This sequence joins TRBV28 and TRBJ2-3; D is unclear. The germline V gene encodes CDR1 MDHEN and CDR2 SYDVKM. This CDR3 is built from 12 residues. V lost 4 bases and J lost 2, with 4 bases in between. CDR3 sequence reads: CASSSHTDTQYF. The CDR3 DNA follows: TGTGCCAGCAGTTCCCACACAGATACGCAGTATTTT.

This chain uses TRBV7-9 with TRBJ1-2; D ambiguous. V gave up 3 bases and J gave up 3 bases, with 11 bases separating them. The CDR3 has 14 residues. The V gene's germline CDR1 is SEHNR and CDR2 FQNEAQ (reference sequence). The CDR3 sequence is CASSLVGRDYGYTF. Written as DNA, the CDR3 is TGTGCCAGCAGCTTGGTTGGCCGGGACTATGGCTACACCTTC.

The gene calls are TRBV29-1 and TRBJ2-7; no definite D call. V lost 6 bases, J lost 1 base, and 7 bases lay in between. The CDR3 length is 11 residues. In germline, CDR1 is SQVTM, CDR2 ANQGSEA. The CDR3 sequence is CSVLWSYEQYF. The CDR3 nucleotides are TGCAGCGTCCTTTGGTCCTACGAGCAGTACTTC.

This chain connects TRBV7-8 to TRBJ2-5; D could derive from TRBD1 or TRBD2 (5 bases each). Germline V lookup: CDR1 SGHVS, CDR2 FQNEAQ. The CDR3 is 13 amino acids. Between the trimmed V and J ends, which lost 5 bases and 5 bases, there was a span of 12 bases. The DNA of the CDR3 is TGTGCCAGCAGCGGGGACGGGCGGGAGACCCAGTACTTC. Amino acids: CASSGDGRETQYF.

The rearrangement links TRBV5-1 to TRBJ2-7; D unclear. V was clipped by 4 bases and J by 5 bases, with 13 bases between them. The germline CDR1 and CDR2 sequences are SGHRS and YFSETQ. The CDR3 consists of 13 residues. The chain's CDR3 is CASSPRLSDEQYF. The CDR3 DNA is TGCGCCAGCAGCCCTAGACTCTCTGACGAGCAGTACTTC.

This chain joins TRBV6-5 and TRBJ2-2, with TRBD2 as a possible D gene (5 bases). The CDR3 is 15 residues long. Germline-derived CDR1 and CDR2 are MNHEY and SVGAGI. The V and J ends lost 7 bases and 1 base respectively, with 13 bases between them. The CDR3 DNA sequence: TGTGCCAGCAATTATGCCCGGGAGAACACCGGGGAGCTGTTTTTT. Translated: CASNYARENTGELFF.

V is TRBV18 and J is TRBJ2-5, with D uncertain. The CDR3 sequence is 13 residues long. Trimming pared 3 bases from V and 7 bases from J, leaving 12 bases between. Germline loops: CDR1 KGHSH, CDR2 LQKENI. The CDR3 coding sequence is TGTGCCAGCTCACCGGGGTCAGAAGGGACCCAGTACTTC. Protein product: CASSPGSEGTQYF.

This clone was counted between two and nine times. The chain has TRBV7-2 and TRBJ2-7, with 7 bases lining up with TRBD1. CDR1 and CDR2 (germline): SGHTA, FQGNSA. This CDR3 comprises 15 residues. V lost 5 bases and J lost 3; bases outside the gene matches: 10. The CDR3 is CASSSRQGRSYEQYF. The DNA of the CDR3 is TGTGCCAGCAGCAGCCGACAGGGTCGAAGCTACGAGCAGTACTTC.

This rearrangement joins TRBV5-4 to TRBJ1-6, with D maybe TRBD1 (5 bases). This CDR3 contains 13 residues. Germline V CDR1 and CDR2: SGHNT, YYREEE (reference sequence). The V gene lost 2 bases and the J gene lost 8 bases, with 8 bases spanning the gap. The CDR3 DNA reads as TGTGCCAGCAGCTTAGAAGGGGATTCACCCCTCCACTTT. It yields the protein CASSLEGDSPLHF.

The rearrangement joins TRBV6-1 to TRBJ2-2; tentatively, D is TRBD1 or TRBD2 (5 bases each). This CDR3 is built from 13 residues. CDR1 is MNHNS, CDR2 SASEGT, per germline. Between the trimmed V and J ends, which lost 3 bases and 7 bases, there was a span of 9 bases. CDR3 residues: CASSERDDGELFF. Written as DNA, the CDR3 is TGTGCCAGCAGTGAGAGGGACGACGGGGAGCTGTTTTTT.

J is TRBJ1-2 and V is TRBV28, with a weak D call TRBD1 (5 bases). Trimming pared 6 bases from V and 7 bases from J, leaving 15 bases between. Germline CDR1 reads MDHEN; CDR2 reads SYDVKM. The CDR3 length is 13 residues. The DNA of the CDR3 is TGTGCCAGCAGCACCGGGACCACGGGTGGCTACACCTTC. Translation: CASSTGTTGGYTF.

This clone has a handful of counts. The chain couples TRBV19 to TRBJ1-1; D possibly corresponds to TRBD1 (5 bases). Trimming took off 5 bases at V and 5 bases at J, with 9 bases between the two ends. The length of the CDR3 is 12 residues. CDR1 and CDR2 from the germline V gene are LNHDA and SQIVND (reference sequence). The CDR3 DNA reads TGTGCCAGTAGTTCAGGGAGGACTGAAGCTTTCTTT. Amino acid sequence: CASSSGRTEAFF.

The gene calls are TRBV11-2 and TRBJ2-7, with 11 bases fitting TRBD1. Germline V lookup: CDR1 SGHAT, CDR2 FQNNGV. V was pared by 4 bases and J by 7 bases, with 9 bases of the junction left unmatched. The CDR3 consists of 15 residues. This CDR3 reads CASSSAGTGGREQYF. CDR3 bases: TGTGCCAGCAGCTCAGCTGGGACAGGGGGAAGGGAGCAGTACTTC.

This clone was detected a few times. Mismatch with germline at one junction end may stem from a read error. This chain joins TRBV2 and TRBJ2-1; D is perhaps TRBD1 or TRBD2 (7 bases each). Germline V CDR1 and CDR2: SNHLY, FYNNEI. The CDR3 is made up of 16 amino acids. The CDR3 protein is CASSEFRVRGGGSALF. CDR3 nucleotides: TGTGCCAGCAGTGAATTTCGTGTTCGGGGAGGGGGCTCCGCACTCTTC.

The rearrangement joins TRBV6-1 to TRBJ2-7, with D possibly being TRBD2 (6 bases). V lost 3 bases and J 6 bases, leaving 18 bases between the germline ends. The CDR3 runs to 15 residues. CDR1 and CDR2 from the germline V gene are MNHNS and SASEGT. This CDR3 is CASSDPGLPGIEQYF. The CDR3 nucleotides are TGTGCCAGCAGTGATCCGGGACTCCCAGGTATCGAGCAGTACTTC.

A few counts support this clone. The gene calls are TRBV11-2 and TRBJ1-2, with TRBD1 as a possible D gene (6 bases). V lost 4 bases, J lost 11 bases, and 14 bases lay in between. The CDR3 extends over 12 amino acids. Germline CDR1 and CDR2: SGHAT and FQNNGV. The chain's CDR3 is CASSSLGQGYTF. CDR3 bases: TGTGCCAGCAGCTCCCTGGGACAAGGGTACACCTTC. Combining the CDR3 with reference TRBV11-2 and TRBJ1-2 gives the whole variable domain EAGVAQSPRYKIIEKRQSVAFWCNPISGHATLYWYQQILGQGPKLLIQFQNNGVVDDSQLPKDRFSAERLKGVDSTLKIQPAKLEDSAVYLCASSSLGQGYTFGSGTRLTVV.

This chain links TRBV5-8 with TRBJ1-1; a weak D match, TRBD1 (5 bases). From germline, CDR1 is SGHTS and CDR2 YDEGEE. The V gene lost 6 bases and the J gene lost 0 bases, with 18 bases spanning the gap. The CDR3 is made up of 16 amino acids. This CDR3 reads CASTAWGLGMNTEAFF. The CDR3 DNA reads as TGTGCCAGCACCGCCTGGGGACTAGGGATGAACACTGAAGCTTTCTTT.

The chain combines TRBV5-6 with TRBJ1-1; tentative D call: TRBD1 (6 bases). CDR3 size: 16 residues. Trimming removed 2 bases at V and 6 bases at J, with 20 bases between. From germline, CDR1 is SGHDT and CDR2 YYEEEE. CDR3 sequence reads: CASSFTGSSKGAEAFF. The DNA for the CDR3 is TGTGCCAGCAGCTTCACAGGGTCGAGTAAGGGGGCTGAAGCTTTCTTT. Based on the CDR3 plus reference TRBV5-6 and TRBJ1-1, the full variable domain is DAGVTQSPTHLIKTRGQQVTLRCSPKSGHDTVSWYQQALGQGPQFIFQYYEEEERQRGNFPDRFSGHQFPNYSSELNVNALLLGDSALYLCASSFTGSSKGAEAFFGQGTRLTVV.

The chain is built from TRBV5-1 and TRBJ2-6, with 9 bases fitting TRBD2. The CDR3 totals 16 residues. The junction had 3 bases not matched to a gene; V was cut back by 3 bases and J by 2 bases. Germline assignment: CDR1 SGHRS and CDR2 YFSETQ. The CDR3 sequence is CASSSLAGTGANVLTF. The CDR3 nucleotides read TGCGCCAGCAGCTCCCTAGCGGGAACTGGGGCCAACGTCCTGACTTTC.

The chain uses TRBV11-3 and TRBJ2-3, with D unresolved. Trimming shortened V by 3 bases and J by 6 bases, and 7 bases separated the two germline ends. CDR3 size: 12 residues. Germline CDR1 is SGHNT and CDR2 is YENEEA. Written as DNA, the CDR3 is TGTGCCAGCAGCTTGGGGTTCGATACGCAGTATTTT. Its translation: CASSLGFDTQYF.

The chain is built from TRBV7-2 and TRBJ2-3, with no clear D. CDR3 length equals 12 residues. V lost 2 bases and J 6 bases, leaving 6 bases between the germline ends. Germline V lookup: CDR1 SGHTA, CDR2 FQGNSA. The CDR3 loop is CASSLNRDTQYF. For the CDR3, the DNA is TGTGCCAGCAGCTTAAACCGGGATACGCAGTATTTT.

The chain couples TRBV10-3 to TRBJ2-7; no clear D gene. CDR1 and CDR2 from the germline V gene are ENHRY and SYGVKD. Trimming shortened V by 10 bases and J by 2 bases, and 21 bases separated the two germline ends. There are 15 residues in the CDR3. CDR3: CATDLGSVGTYEQYF. In DNA form, the CDR3 reads TGTGCCACCGACCTGGGTTCTGTAGGGACCTACGAGCAGTACTTC.

This clone came up once. CDR3 sequence reads: CSASAAGPQHF. The CDR3 nucleotides read TGCAGTGCCAGCGCGGCGGGGCCCCAGCATTTT. The J gene is TRBJ1-5, the V gene TRBV20-1, with no clear D. Trimming left V 6 bases short and J 9 bases short, with 12 bases between. The CDR3 extends over 11 amino acids. Germline V gives CDR1 DFQATT, CDR2 SNEGSKA (reference sequence).

The chain carries TRBV5-5 and TRBJ2-6; TRBD1 matches 8 bases. Trimming cost V 3 bases and J 0 bases; bases outside gene matches: 2. CDR1 and CDR2 from the germline V gene are SGHKS and YYEKEE (reference sequence). This CDR3 is 16 amino acids long. CDR3 in amino acids: CASSYGTGSGANVLTF. The CDR3 region has the DNA TGTGCCAGCAGCTATGGGACAGGCTCTGGGGCCAACGTCCTGACTTTC.

This clone was picked up one time. The J gene is TRBJ2-7, the V gene TRBV7-9, with a tentative D call TRBD1 (5 bases). Trimming shortened V by 1 base and J by 4 bases, and 8 bases separated the two germline ends. Germline CDR1 is SEHNR and CDR2 is FQNEAQ (reference sequence). This CDR3 region has 13 residues. This CDR3 reads CASSLGQQYEQYF. The CDR3 DNA follows: TGTGCCAGCAGCTTAGGACAGCAATACGAGCAGTACTTC.

The chain recombines TRBV5-1 with TRBJ2-7; 8 bases fit TRBD1. The CDR3 has 15 amino acids. The trim removed 2 bases at V and 0 bases at J, leaving 4 bases unmatched. In germline, CDR1 is SGHRS, CDR2 YFSETQ. CDR3 loop: CASSLGQGRSYEQYF. The CDR3 bases are TGCGCCAGCAGCTTAGGACAGGGCCGCTCCTACGAGCAGTACTTC.

This clone has a single count. The rearrangement joins TRBV5-1 to TRBJ2-1; 8 positions match TRBD2. Looked up from germline, CDR1 is SGHRS and CDR2 is YFSETQ. After removal of 3 bases from V and 1 base from J, the junction contained 6 bases not matched to a gene. The CDR3 extends over 16 amino acids. The CDR3 nucleotides read TGCGCCAGCAGCTCCGCAAGCGGGAGATCCTACAATGAGCAGTTCTTC. As protein: CASSSASGRSYNEQFF.

The genes are TRBV12-2 and TRBJ1-2; TRBD1 is the table's D call, not checked against the DNA. TRBV12-2 corresponds to a pseudogene. The CDR3 is 18 amino acids. The CDR3 nucleotides are TGTGCAAGTCGCTTCCTCCGGGACAGGGTAAACTTCAACTATGGCTACACCTTC. It translates to CASRFLRDRVNFNYGYTF.

The gene calls are TRBV15 and TRBJ2-3; 7 bases are shared with TRBD1. V dropped 5 bases and J dropped 2; count of bases not matched to a gene: 13. The CDR3 totals 17 residues. Per germline, CDR1 LNHNV and CDR2 YYDKDF (reference sequence). In DNA, the CDR3 is TGTGCCACCAGCGGGACAGCCCCCCTCTCTAACACAGATACGCAGTATTTT. Protein: CATSGTAPLSNTDTQYF.

The gene calls are TRBV5-8 and TRBJ2-7; D not certain. CDR1 and CDR2 from the germline V gene are SGHTS and YDEGEE. The CDR3 runs to 15 residues. V was pared by 0 bases and J by 2 bases, with 12 bases between. CDR3 sequence reads: CASSLVSTATYEQYF. The CDR3 DNA reads as TGTGCCAGCAGCTTGGTAAGCACAGCCACCTACGAGCAGTACTTC.

The chain joins TRBV7-9 to TRBJ2-5; D is unclear. CDR1 is SEHNR and CDR2 is FQNEAQ in the germline V gene (reference sequence). This CDR3 is 13 amino acids long. V lost 1 base and J 7 bases, leaving 10 bases between the germline ends. The CDR3 spells CASSLVSGGTQYF. The CDR3 DNA reads TGTGCCAGCAGCTTAGTATCTGGCGGGACCCAGTACTTC.